This T cell receptor (beta chain) comes out of a study of Ad26.COV2.S vaccination and SARS-CoV-2 variants. Sequenced by immunoSEQ multiplex PCR; TCRdb stores in-frame clones only, minus some. Altogether about 320,000 clones are present, 86% being singletons, with the ten largest covering 1.9%. Study-level results: It was reported that spike-specific CD8+ and CD4+ T cell responses were substantially broad after vaccination.

Trimming stripped 1 base from V and 0 bases from J, with 19 bases between. The germline V gene has CDR1 GTSNPN and CDR2 SVGIG (reference sequence). The CDR3 is 17 residues long. Treatment of the sample: roughly 20 received Ad26.COV2.S at low or high dose, single or two shots; roughly 5 received placebo; per-sample allocation not given. After the first vaccine or placebo injection, samples were drawn on day 63. With regard to this clone: Its antigen is undetermined.

The clonotype originates from a person aged 18 to 59 who received the Ad26.COV2.S COVID-19 vaccine or a placebo. The gene calls are TRBV30 and TRBJ2-7; possibly TRBD1 for D (6 bases). This sample comprised peripheral blood, obtained in a trial of Ad26.COV2.S vaccine versus placebo. In DNA, the CDR3 is TGTGCCTGGAGTGAACTTCTTCCGGGACATTTCTCCTACGAGCAGTACTTC. Translating it yields CAWSELLPGHFSYEQYF.